This T cell receptor (beta chain) was profiled in a study of OX40 agonist ivuxolimab in advanced cancers. Study-level information: Prior checkpoint blockade (anti-PD-1, anti-PD-L1 or anti-CTLA-4) was permitted; approximately 41% had it.

Profiled with immunoSEQ multiplex PCR; TCRdb holds only in-frame clones, not every one. The repertoire holds around 77,000 clones, with 75% to 95% as singletons. CDR1 and CDR2 from the germline V gene are LGHNT and FRNRAP. This CDR3 is built from 13 residues. The trim removed 4 bases at V and 6 bases at J, leaving 5 bases unmatched. A history of autoimmune disease or systemic immunosuppression excluded patients. With baseline, cycle 4 day 1, and cycle 7 day 1 as timepoints, blood was sampled. The material sequenced was CD4+ or CD8+ T cells sorted from blood, taken in a trial of the OX40 agonist ivuxolimab. The receptor was derived from an adult with an advanced solid tumor such as melanoma, head and neck, liver or kidney cancer. The chain has TRBV12-5 and TRBJ1-2, with TRBD1 matching 7 bases. The CDR3, as DNA: TGTGCTAGTGGTTCTGGACAGGAGGATGGCTACACCTTC. Encoded protein: CASGSGQEDGYTF.